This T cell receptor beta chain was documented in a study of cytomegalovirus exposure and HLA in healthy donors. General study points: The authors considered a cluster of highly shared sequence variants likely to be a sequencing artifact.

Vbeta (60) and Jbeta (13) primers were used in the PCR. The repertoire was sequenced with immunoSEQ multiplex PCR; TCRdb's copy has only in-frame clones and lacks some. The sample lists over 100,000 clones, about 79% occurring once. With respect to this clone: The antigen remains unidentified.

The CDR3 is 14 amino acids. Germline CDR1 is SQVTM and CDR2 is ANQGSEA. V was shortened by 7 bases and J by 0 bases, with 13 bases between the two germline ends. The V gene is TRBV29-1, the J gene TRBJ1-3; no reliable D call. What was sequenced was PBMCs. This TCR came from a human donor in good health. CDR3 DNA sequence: TGCAGCGCCCAGACGGAGAGCTCTGGAAACACCATATATTTT. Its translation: CSAQTESSGNTIYF.